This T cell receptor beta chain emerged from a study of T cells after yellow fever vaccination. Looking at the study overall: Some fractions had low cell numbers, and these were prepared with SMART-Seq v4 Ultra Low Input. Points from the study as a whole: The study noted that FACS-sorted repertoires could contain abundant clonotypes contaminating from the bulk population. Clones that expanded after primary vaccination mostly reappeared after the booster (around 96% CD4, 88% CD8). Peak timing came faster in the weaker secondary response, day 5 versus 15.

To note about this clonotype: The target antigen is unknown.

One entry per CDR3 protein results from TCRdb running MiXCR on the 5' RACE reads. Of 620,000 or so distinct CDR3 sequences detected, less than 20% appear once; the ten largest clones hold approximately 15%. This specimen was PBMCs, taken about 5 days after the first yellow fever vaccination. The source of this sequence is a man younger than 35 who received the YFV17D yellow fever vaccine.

CDR3 region: CSAREGFSPLHF. The CDR3 bases are TGCAGTGCTAGGGAGGGCTTCTCACCCCTCCACTTT. This chain joins TRBV20-1 and TRBJ1-6; D unclear. Germline V CDR1 and CDR2: DFQATT, SNEGSKA (reference sequence). Trimming took off 3 bases at V and 10 bases at J, with 10 bases between the two ends. The CDR3 totals 12 residues.